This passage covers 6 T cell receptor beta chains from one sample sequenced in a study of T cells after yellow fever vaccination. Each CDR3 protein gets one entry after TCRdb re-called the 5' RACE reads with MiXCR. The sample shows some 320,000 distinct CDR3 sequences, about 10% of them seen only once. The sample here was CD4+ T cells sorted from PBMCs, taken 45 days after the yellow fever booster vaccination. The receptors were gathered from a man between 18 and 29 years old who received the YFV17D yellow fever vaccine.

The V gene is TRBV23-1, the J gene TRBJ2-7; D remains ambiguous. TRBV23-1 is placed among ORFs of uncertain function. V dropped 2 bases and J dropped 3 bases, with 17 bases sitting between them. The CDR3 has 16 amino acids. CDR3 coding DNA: TGCGCCAGCAGTCAAAGCCGGGCCCTCGGGCTCTACGAGCAGTACGTC. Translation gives CASSQSRALGLYEQYV.

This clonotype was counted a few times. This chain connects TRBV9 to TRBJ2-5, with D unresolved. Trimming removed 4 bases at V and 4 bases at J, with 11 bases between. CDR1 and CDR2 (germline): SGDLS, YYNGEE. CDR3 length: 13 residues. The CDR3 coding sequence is TGTGCCAGCAGCTCTCCGGATGGAGAGACCCAGTACTTC. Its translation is CASSSPDGETQYF.

CDR3 residues: CASSRQGYEQYV. DNA for the CDR3: TGTGCCAGCAGCCGCCAGGGCTACGAGCAGTACGTC. The chain has TRBV6-2 or TRBV6-3 and TRBJ2-7; weak D call: TRBD1 (5 bases). The germline V and J ends were trimmed by 6 bases and 3 bases, with 9 bases remaining between them. CDR1 and CDR2 from the germline V gene are MNHEY and SVGEGT. The CDR3 extends over 12 amino acids.

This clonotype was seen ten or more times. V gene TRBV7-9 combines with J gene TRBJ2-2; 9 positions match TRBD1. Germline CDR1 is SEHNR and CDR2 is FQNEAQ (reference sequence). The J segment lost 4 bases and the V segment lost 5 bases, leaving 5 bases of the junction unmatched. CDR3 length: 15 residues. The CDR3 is CASSTGGWSTGELFF. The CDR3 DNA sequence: TGTGCCAGCAGCACAGGGGGCTGGAGCACCGGGGAGCTGTTTTTT.

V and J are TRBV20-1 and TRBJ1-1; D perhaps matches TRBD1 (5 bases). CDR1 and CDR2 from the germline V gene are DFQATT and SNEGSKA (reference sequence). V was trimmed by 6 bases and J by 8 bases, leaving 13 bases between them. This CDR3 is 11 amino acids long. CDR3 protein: CSAGGGREAFF. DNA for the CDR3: TGCAGTGCCGGCGGGGGTCGGGAAGCTTTCTTT.

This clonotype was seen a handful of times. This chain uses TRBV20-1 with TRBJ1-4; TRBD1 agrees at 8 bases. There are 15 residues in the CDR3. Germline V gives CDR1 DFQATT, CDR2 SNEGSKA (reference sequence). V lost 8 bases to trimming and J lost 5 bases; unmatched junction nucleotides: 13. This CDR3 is CSPSPTTGENEKLFF. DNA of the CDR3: TGCAGTCCTTCCCCTACGACAGGGGAGAATGAAAAACTGTTTTTT.